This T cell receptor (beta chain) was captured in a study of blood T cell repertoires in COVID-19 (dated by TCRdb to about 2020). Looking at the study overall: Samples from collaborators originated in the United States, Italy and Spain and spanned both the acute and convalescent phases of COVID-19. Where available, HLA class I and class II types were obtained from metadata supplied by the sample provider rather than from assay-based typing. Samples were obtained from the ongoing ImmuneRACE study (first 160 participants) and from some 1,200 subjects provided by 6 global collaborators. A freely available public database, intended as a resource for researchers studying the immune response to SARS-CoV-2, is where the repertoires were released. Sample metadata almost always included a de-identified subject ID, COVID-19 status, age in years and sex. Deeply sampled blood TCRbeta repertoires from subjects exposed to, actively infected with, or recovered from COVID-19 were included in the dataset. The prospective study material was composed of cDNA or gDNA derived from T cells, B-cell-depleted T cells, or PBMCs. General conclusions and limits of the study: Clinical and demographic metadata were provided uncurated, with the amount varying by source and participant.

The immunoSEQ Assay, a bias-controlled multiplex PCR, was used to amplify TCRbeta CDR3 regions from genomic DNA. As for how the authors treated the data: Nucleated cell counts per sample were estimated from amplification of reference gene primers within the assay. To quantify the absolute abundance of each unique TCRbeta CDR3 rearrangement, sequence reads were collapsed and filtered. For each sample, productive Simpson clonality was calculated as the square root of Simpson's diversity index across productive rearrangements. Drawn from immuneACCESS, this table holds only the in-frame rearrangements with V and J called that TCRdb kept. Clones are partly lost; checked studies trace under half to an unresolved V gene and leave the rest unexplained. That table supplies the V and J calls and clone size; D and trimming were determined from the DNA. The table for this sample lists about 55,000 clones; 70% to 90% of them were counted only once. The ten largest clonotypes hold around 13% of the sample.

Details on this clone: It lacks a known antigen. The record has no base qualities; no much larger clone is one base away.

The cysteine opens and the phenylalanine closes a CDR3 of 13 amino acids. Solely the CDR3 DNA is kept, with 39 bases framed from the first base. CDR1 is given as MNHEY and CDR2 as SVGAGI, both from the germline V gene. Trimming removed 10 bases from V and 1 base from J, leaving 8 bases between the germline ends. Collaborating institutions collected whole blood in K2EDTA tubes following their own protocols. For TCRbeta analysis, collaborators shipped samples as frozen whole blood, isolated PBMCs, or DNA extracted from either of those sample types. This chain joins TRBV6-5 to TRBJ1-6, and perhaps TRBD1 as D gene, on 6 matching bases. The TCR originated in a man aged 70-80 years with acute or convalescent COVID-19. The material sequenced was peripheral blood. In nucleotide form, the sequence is TGTGCCACCACAGGGTCCTATAATTCACCCCTCCACTTT. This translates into CATTGSYNSPLHF.